Sequencing of this T cell receptor (beta chain) was carried out in a study of immune heterogeneity within non-small cell lung tumors. Amplification of TCR beta CDR3 was performed by multiplex PCR with 32 V and 13 J primers. MiXCR, run by TCRdb on the multiplex PCR reads, gives a single entry per CDR3 protein. The profile shows 6,700 or so distinct CDR3 sequences, 22% of them singletons. Genomic DNA extracted from bulk tumor tissue served as template. A total of roughly 620 ng was used per sample. Spaced far apart, several biopsies were taken from each primary tumor during surgery. Curative operations were performed on patients who had untreated, newly diagnosed non-small cell lung cancer. The sequence derives from a man between 65 and 85 years old with non-small cell lung cancer. The specimen sequenced was lung tumor tissue.

CDR3 region: CASTLARNTGELFF. DNA for the CDR3: TGTGCCAGCACCCTGGCACGGAACACCGGGGAGCTGTTTTTT. The chain joins TRBV3-1 to TRBJ2-2; D is ambiguous. Germline-derived CDR1 and CDR2 are LGHDT and YNNKEL (reference sequence). V lost 7 bases, J lost 1 base, and 10 bases lay in between. The CDR3 sequence is 14 residues long.